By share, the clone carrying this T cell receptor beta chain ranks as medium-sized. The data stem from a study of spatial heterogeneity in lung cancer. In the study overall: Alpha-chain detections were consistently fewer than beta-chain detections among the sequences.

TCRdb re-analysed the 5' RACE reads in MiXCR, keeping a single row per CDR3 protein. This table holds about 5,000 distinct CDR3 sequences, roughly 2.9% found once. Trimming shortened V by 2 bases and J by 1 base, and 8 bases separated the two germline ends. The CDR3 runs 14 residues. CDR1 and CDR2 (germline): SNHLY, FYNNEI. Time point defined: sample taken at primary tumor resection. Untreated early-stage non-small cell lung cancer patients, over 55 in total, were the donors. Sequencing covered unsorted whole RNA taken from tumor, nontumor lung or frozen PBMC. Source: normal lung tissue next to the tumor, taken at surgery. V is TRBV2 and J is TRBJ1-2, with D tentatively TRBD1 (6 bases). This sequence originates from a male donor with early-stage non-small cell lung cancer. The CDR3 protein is CASSELGHNYGYTF. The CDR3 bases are TGTGCCAGCAGTGAACTGGGACATAACTATGGCTACACCTTC.